This TCR beta chain was documented in a study of T cells in Graves' hyperthyroidism and ophthalmopathy. Losses at the gene ends were 4 bases for V and 2 bases for J; bases not matched to a gene: 7. Per the germline V gene, CDR1 is SGHKS and CDR2 is YYEKEE (reference sequence). The CDR3 extends over 15 amino acids. Graves' hyperthyroidism showing no ophthalmopathy progression within 18 months was considered stable. It was 10 ml of fresh peripheral blood that supplied the PBMCs. RNA transcripts served as the template for amplifying TCR beta CDR3 regions. The study used the HTBI primer set for a first-round RT-PCR of the TCR CDR3. MiXCR, run by TCRdb on the multiplex PCR reads, gives a single entry per CDR3 protein. The profile shows fewer than 700,000 distinct CDR3 sequences, 15% to 20% of them singletons.

The sample was blood. The sequence came from a young woman with Graves' hyperthyroidism. The chain employs TRBV5-5 and TRBJ2-5; 8 bases are shared with TRBD2. DNA of the CDR3: TGTGCCAGCAGCGACGGGGGGGGACCTCAAGAGACCCAGTACTTC. Encoded protein: CASSDGGGPQETQYF.